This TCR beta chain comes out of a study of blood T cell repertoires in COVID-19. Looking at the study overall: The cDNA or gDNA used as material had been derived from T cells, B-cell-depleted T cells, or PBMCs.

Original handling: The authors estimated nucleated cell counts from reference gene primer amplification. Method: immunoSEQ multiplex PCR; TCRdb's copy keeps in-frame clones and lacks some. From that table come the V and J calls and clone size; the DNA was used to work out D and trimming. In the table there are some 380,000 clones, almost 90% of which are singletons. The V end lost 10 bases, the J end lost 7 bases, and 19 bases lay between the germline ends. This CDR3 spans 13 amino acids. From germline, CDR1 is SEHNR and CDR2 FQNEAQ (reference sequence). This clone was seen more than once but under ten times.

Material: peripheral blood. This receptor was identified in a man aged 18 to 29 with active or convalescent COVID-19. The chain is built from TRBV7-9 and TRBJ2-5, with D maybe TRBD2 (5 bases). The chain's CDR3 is CAIANRGRGTQYF. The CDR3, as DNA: TGTGCCATCGCAAACCGGGGTCGGGGGACCCAGTACTTC.